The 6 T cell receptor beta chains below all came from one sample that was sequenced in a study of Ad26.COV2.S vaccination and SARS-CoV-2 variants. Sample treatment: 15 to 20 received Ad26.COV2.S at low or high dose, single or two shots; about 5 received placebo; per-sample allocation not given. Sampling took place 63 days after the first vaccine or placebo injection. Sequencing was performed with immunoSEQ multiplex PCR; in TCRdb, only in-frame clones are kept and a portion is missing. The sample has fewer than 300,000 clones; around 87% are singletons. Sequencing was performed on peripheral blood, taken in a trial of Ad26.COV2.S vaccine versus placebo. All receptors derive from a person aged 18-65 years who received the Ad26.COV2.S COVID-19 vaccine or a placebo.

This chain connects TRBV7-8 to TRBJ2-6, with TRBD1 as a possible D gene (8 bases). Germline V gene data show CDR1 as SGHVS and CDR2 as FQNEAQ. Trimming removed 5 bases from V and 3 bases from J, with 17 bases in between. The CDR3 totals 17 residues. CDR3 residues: CASSRAGTGFGANVLTF. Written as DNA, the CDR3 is TGTGCCAGCAGCCGAGCGGGGACAGGCTTTGGGGCCAACGTCCTGACTTTC. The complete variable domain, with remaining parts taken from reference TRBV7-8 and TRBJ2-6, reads GAGVSQSPRYKVAKRGQDVALRCDPISGHVSLFWYQQALGQGPEFLTYFQNEAQLDKSGLPSDRFFAERPEGSVSTLKIQRTQQEDSAVYLCASSRAGTGFGANVLTFGAGSRLTVL.

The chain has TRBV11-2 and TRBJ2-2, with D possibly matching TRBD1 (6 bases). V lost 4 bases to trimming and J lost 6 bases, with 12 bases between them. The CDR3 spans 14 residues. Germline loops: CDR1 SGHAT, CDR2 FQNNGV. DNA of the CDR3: TGTGCCAGCAGCTATATTGAGGGGGCCGGGGAGCTGTTTTTT. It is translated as CASSYIEGAGELFF.

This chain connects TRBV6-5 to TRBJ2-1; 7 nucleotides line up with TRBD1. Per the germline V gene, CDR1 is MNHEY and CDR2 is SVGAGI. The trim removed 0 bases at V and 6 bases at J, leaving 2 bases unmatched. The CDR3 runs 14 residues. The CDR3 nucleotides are TGTGCCAGCAGTTACTCTGGGACAGTCAATGAGCAGTTCTTC. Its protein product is CASSYSGTVNEQFF.

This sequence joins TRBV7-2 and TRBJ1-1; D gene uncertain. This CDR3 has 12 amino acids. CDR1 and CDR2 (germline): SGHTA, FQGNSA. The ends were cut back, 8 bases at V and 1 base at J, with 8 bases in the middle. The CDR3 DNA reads TGTGCCAGCGGACTAACGAACACTGAAGCTTTCTTT. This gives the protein CASGLTNTEAFF.

The CDR3 nucleotides read TGCGCCAGCAGCTTAGGCCCAACGAACTACACCTTC. This translates into CASSLGPTNYTF. The chain combines TRBV5-1 with TRBJ1-2; D uncertain. The V and J ends lost 2 bases and 10 bases respectively, with 12 bases between them. Germline CDR1 is SGHRS and CDR2 is YFSETQ. The CDR3 is 12 residues long.

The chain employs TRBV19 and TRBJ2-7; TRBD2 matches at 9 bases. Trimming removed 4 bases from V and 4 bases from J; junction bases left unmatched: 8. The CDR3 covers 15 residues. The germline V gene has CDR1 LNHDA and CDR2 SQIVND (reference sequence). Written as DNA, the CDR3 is TGTGCCAGTAGTAATTTGGTAGCGGGAGCTTACGAGCAGTACTTC. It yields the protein CASSNLVAGAYEQYF.